The entry that follows covers one T cell receptor beta chain sequence. This record belongs to a study of blood T cell repertoires in COVID-19. Produced via immunoSEQ multiplex PCR; TCRdb's table is partial and in-frame only. The data show approximately 100,000 clones, nearly 90% seen once. The germline V gene encodes CDR1 SGHTS and CDR2 YDEGEE. CDR3 length: 14 amino acids. V dropped 1 base and J dropped 1 base, with 6 bases sitting between them. This receptor was identified in a man between 70 and 80 years old with acute or convalescent COVID-19. J is TRBJ1-3 and V is TRBV5-8; D is uncertain. Sequenced input: peripheral blood. In DNA form, the CDR3 reads TGTGCCAGCAGCTTGTCGAGATCTGGAAACACCATATATTTT. It specifies CASSLSRSGNTIYF.